What follows is one T cell receptor (beta chain) and its context. The antigen is unknown. The data derive from a study of CD8+ T cells in alopecia areata. About the study: Treated patients took oral tofacitinib at 5 to 10 mg twice daily. Regarding the study as a whole: Normal-skin resident alphabeta T cells also appear among scalp sample sequences. Because one nonresponder was included, the link of baseline CD8+ expansion to response is considered uncertain.

Noted treatment: oral pan-JAK inhibitor, 5-10 mg twice daily. RNA was isolated and reverse transcribed to cDNA, the sequencing template. Data came from immunoSEQ multiplex PCR; TCRdb stores just in-frame clones and leaves some out. The profile shows 150,000 to 200,000 clones, approximately 60% of them singletons. The sequencing used CD4+ T cells sorted from blood, collected at week 4, from a patient treated with tofacitinib. The clonotype comes from a human donor with alopecia areata.

The DNA of the CDR3 is TGCAGCGTTGTGTCGGGGGACGGCTATGGCTACACCTTC. Amino acids: CSVVSGDGYGYTF. The chain recombines TRBV29-1 with TRBJ1-2, with D possibly being TRBD1 (5 bases). This CDR3 region has 13 residues. CDR1 SQVTM and CDR2 ANQGSEA come from the germline V gene. The ends were cut back, 4 bases at V and 4 bases at J, with 13 bases in the middle.